The following is a TCR beta chain sequence with its context. Its matching antigen is unknown. Cultured CD4+ T-cell DNA underwent Oncomine TCR Beta short-read sequencing. TCRdb recomputed calls from the PCR reads with MiXCR, one row per CDR3 protein. This table has roughly 12,000 distinct CDR3 sequences, approximately 64% appearing once. This CDR3 is built from 14 residues. V shed 5 bases and J shed 8 bases, with 16 bases lying between them. Per germline, CDR1 SGHVS and CDR2 FQNEAQ. This specimen belongs to a study of vaccination and CD4 T cells after COVID-19. This sample's treatment: approximately 11-day PBMC culture with coronavirus spike peptide pools or control peptides (ViraFEST assay).

The gene calls are TRBV7-8 and TRBJ2-1; D is possibly TRBD1 or TRBD2 (5 bases each). This specimen was CD4+ T cells from blood, cultured in vitro, taken before SARS-CoV-2 vaccination. This sequence originates from a human donor who had recovered from COVID-19. CDR3 DNA: TGTGCCAGCAGCCCGGGGACGAAAGGGGATGAGCAGTTCTTC. As protein: CASSPGTKGDEQFF.